Below are 28 T cell receptor beta chains sequenced from a single sample in a study of blood T cell repertoires in COVID-19. Generated by immunoSEQ multiplex PCR, the TCRdb table keeps only in-frame clones and is missing some. Counted here are roughly 230,000 clones, under 90% occurring once; the ten biggest clones make up more than 3%. Sequenced material: PBMCs or T cells enriched from blood (not recorded which). Receptors were obtained from an older woman who had recovered from COVID-19.

This sequence joins TRBV10-3 and TRBJ1-1; 9 bases are a match to TRBD1. The CDR3 is made up of 15 amino acids. J gave up 4 bases and V 6 bases, and 9 bases lay outside the gene matches. CDR1 and CDR2 (germline): ENHRY, SYGVKD. The DNA for the CDR3 is TGTGCCATCAGCCAAGCCGGGACAGGGCTCACTGAAGCTTTCTTT. Its translation: CAISQAGTGLTEAFF.

CDR3 sequence: CASSLGAGHEQYF. Written as DNA, the CDR3 is TGTGCCAGCAGTTTAGGTGCAGGGCACGAGCAGTACTTC. The J gene is TRBJ2-7, the V gene TRBV12-3 or TRBV12-4; a weak D match, TRBD1 (5 bases). This CDR3 contains 13 residues. Trimming took 1 base from V and 5 from J, leaving 9 bases between them.

The chain employs TRBV7-9 and TRBJ2-1; 11 bases are shared with TRBD2. The V gene's germline CDR1 is SEHNR and CDR2 FQNEAQ (reference sequence). This CDR3 region has 15 residues. After removal of 5 bases from V and 7 bases from J, the junction contained 7 bases not matched to a gene. The CDR3 reads CASSQVAGGLNEQFF. The CDR3, as DNA: TGTGCCAGCAGCCAGGTAGCGGGGGGGTTGAATGAGCAGTTCTTC.

V usage is TRBV7-2 and J usage is TRBJ2-5, with 10 bases identical to TRBD1. In germline, CDR1 is SGHTA, CDR2 FQGNSA. V lost 4 bases to trimming and J lost 4 bases; unmatched junction nucleotides: 6. The length of the CDR3 is 15 residues. This chain's CDR3 is CASSSTGGWAETQYF. CDR3 nucleotide sequence: TGTGCCAGCAGCTCGACAGGGGGCTGGGCAGAGACCCAGTACTTC.

The rearrangement joins TRBV5-4 to TRBJ2-5, with D perhaps matching TRBD2 (6 bases). Deletions cut 6 bases from V and 2 bases from J, with 14 bases between. The CDR3 has 14 amino acids. Germline V gene sequence: CDR1 SGHNT, CDR2 YYREEE (reference sequence). CDR3 in amino acids: CASKEGTFQETQYF. CDR3 sequence (DNA): TGTGCCAGCAAGGAGGGGACCTTTCAAGAGACCCAGTACTTC.

This clone was recorded a few times. The V and J genes are TRBV5-5 and TRBJ1-5; 7 nucleotides line up with TRBD1. Germline V gene lookup returns CDR1 SGHKS and CDR2 YYEKEE (reference sequence). CDR3 length: 14 amino acids. Trimming removed 1 base from V and 2 bases from J; junction bases left unmatched: 0. The CDR3 protein is CASSLTGGNQPQHF. The CDR3 DNA is TGTGCCAGCAGCTTGACAGGGGGCAATCAGCCCCAGCATTTT. The complete variable domain, with remaining parts taken from reference TRBV5-5 and TRBJ1-5, reads DAGVTQSPTHLIKTRGQQVTLRCSPISGHKSVSWYQQVLGQGPQFIFQYYEKEERGRGNFPDRFSARQFPNYSSELNVNALLLGDSALYLCASSLTGGNQPQHFGDGTRLSIL.

This clone was seen only once. The chain is built from TRBV3-1 (or the pseudogene TRBV3-2) and TRBJ2-5; 7 nucleotides agree with TRBD1. CDR3 length: 17 residues. CDR1 and CDR2 (germline): LGHDT, YNNKEL (reference sequence). V shed 3 bases and J 2 bases; nucleotides not matched to a gene: 12. DNA of the CDR3: TGTGCCAGCAGCCATTCCGAGCCGACAGGGAAACAAGAGACCCAGTACTTC. It specifies CASSHSEPTGKQETQYF.

This sequence joins TRBV12-3 or TRBV12-4 and TRBJ2-1, with 7 bases that match TRBD2. This CDR3 is built from 12 residues. The junction had 2 bases not matched to a gene; V was cut back by 6 bases and J by 6 bases. CDR3 nucleotides: TGTGCCAGCAGCTGGGAGGGCAATGAGCAGTTCTTC. Translating it yields CASSWEGNEQFF.

This clone was detected a few times. J is TRBJ2-3 and V is TRBV4-2; D gene uncertain. The CDR3 totals 14 residues. The V gene's germline CDR1 is LGHNA and CDR2 YNFKEQ. V was trimmed by 1 base and J by 2 bases, leaving 7 bases between them. The CDR3 nucleotides read TGTGCCAGCAGCCAAGGACTGTCCACAGATACGCAGTATTTT. Its protein is CASSQGLSTDTQYF.

The J gene is TRBJ2-6, the V gene TRBV27; 8 nucleotides match TRBD1. Germline assignment: CDR1 MNHEY and CDR2 SMNVEV (reference sequence). V lost 3 bases, J lost 2 bases, and 9 bases stayed unmatched. The CDR3 runs to 18 residues. CDR3 coding DNA: TGTGCCAGCAGTTTGACAGGGGTAGCTATCCCTGGGGCCAACGTCCTGACTTTC. It translates to CASSLTGVAIPGANVLTF.

This chain uses TRBV5-1 with TRBJ2-3; 11 nucleotides agree with TRBD2. The CDR3 has 17 amino acids. The germline gives CDR1 SGHRS, CDR2 YFSETQ. Trimming cost V 3 bases and J 2 bases; bases outside gene matches: 8. This CDR3 is CASSSKTSGTFTDTQYF. The CDR3 DNA sequence: TGCGCCAGCAGCTCGAAGACTAGCGGGACCTTCACAGATACGCAGTATTTT.

This clone was observed a handful of times. J is TRBJ1-2 and V is TRBV19, with no clear D. The CDR3 is 14 residues long. CDR1 is LNHDA and CDR2 is SQIVND in the germline V gene (reference sequence). Trimming took off 3 bases at V and 0 bases at J, with 8 bases between the two ends. CDR3 region: CASSMVYSNYGYTF. CDR3 sequence (DNA): TGTGCCAGTAGTATGGTCTACTCTAACTATGGCTACACCTTC.

The V and J genes are TRBV18 and TRBJ1-3; D is unresolved. There are 18 residues in the CDR3. Looked up from germline, CDR1 is KGHSH and CDR2 is LQKENI. V lost 2 bases and J lost 0, with 17 bases in between. CDR3 sequence reads: CASSPIAPPVDSGNTIYF. The CDR3 nucleotides are TGTGCCAGCTCACCAATCGCGCCCCCCGTAGACTCTGGAAACACCATATATTTT.

This chain uses TRBV29-1 with TRBJ1-4; D ambiguous. The germline V gene encodes CDR1 SQVTM and CDR2 ANQGSEA. Trimming removed 4 bases from V and 5 bases from J, with 14 bases in between. This CDR3 has 14 residues. CDR3 sequence (DNA): TGCAGCGTTGTATATGGCAGCGTGAATGAAAAACTGTTTTTT. Residues: CSVVYGSVNEKLFF.

J is TRBJ2-2 and V is TRBV5-1; 8 bases are a match to TRBD2. The CDR3 has 16 amino acids. With 4 bases clipped from V and 4 bases from J, the junction kept 9 bases outside the gene matches. Germline V gene lookup returns CDR1 SGHRS and CDR2 YFSETQ. CDR3 loop: CASSLRIAGSTGELFF. The CDR3, as DNA: TGCGCCAGCAGCCTCAGAATAGCGGGATCCACCGGGGAGCTGTTTTTT.

The chain has TRBV10-3 and TRBJ1-1; possible D gene TRBD1, 6 bases. Germline CDR1 and CDR2: ENHRY and SYGVKD. Deletions cut 2 bases from V and 2 bases from J, with 9 bases between. This CDR3 is 14 amino acids long. The CDR3 loop reads CAISEGQKNTEAFF. DNA of the CDR3: TGTGCCATCAGTGAGGGACAGAAAAACACTGAAGCTTTCTTT.

This clone appeared a single time. The chain uses TRBV2 and TRBJ2-7; D is unclear. The CDR3 loop spans 11 amino acids. Germline V gene data show CDR1 as SNHLY and CDR2 as FYNNEI. The V end lost 4 bases, the J end lost 3 bases, and 4 bases lay between the germline ends. CDR3 DNA sequence: TGTGCCAGCAGTGTCAGCTACGAGCAGTACTTC. Residues: CASSVSYEQYF.

The chain employs TRBV9 and TRBJ2-5; D remains ambiguous. The germline V gene encodes CDR1 SGDLS and CDR2 YYNGEE. The CDR3 consists of 14 residues. V gave up 2 bases and J gave up 4 bases, with 12 bases separating them. In DNA, the CDR3 is TGTGCCAGCAGCGTGGGCTACATAGGAGAGACCCAGTACTTC. It encodes CASSVGYIGETQYF.

This clone was detected only once. The V gene is TRBV30, the J gene TRBJ1-1, with D perhaps TRBD1 (5 bases). The CDR3 is made up of 14 amino acids. V dropped 0 bases and J dropped 4 bases, with 12 bases sitting between them. CDR1 is GTSNPN and CDR2 is SVGIG in the germline V gene (reference sequence). In DNA, the CDR3 is TGTGCCTGGAGTGTGTGGGGCGAGGCCACTGAAGCTTTCTTT. This gives the protein CAWSVWGEATEAFF.

This chain connects TRBV12-2 to TRBJ1-5; the DNA was not used to check the table's D call, TRBD1. TRBV12-2 represents a pseudogene. The CDR3 contains 14 residues. The DNA of the CDR3 is TGTGCAAGTCGCTTAGCAGGGGCAGGTCAGCCCCAGCATTTT. Its protein product is CASRLAGAGQPQHF.

V gene TRBV29-1 combines with J gene TRBJ2-3, with D possibly matching TRBD1 (5 bases). This CDR3 contains 13 residues. V was pared by 2 bases and J by 2 bases, with 8 bases between. Germline V gives CDR1 SQVTM, CDR2 ANQGSEA. The CDR3 bases are TGCAGCGTTGAACAGGGATCCACAGATACGCAGTATTTT. It encodes CSVEQGSTDTQYF.

This chain joins TRBV6-4 and TRBJ1-5, with D possibly TRBD1 on 5 matching bases. CDR1 is MRHNA and CDR2 is SNTAGT in the germline V gene. The CDR3 has 14 amino acids. The V and J ends lost 0 bases and 5 bases respectively, with 8 bases between them. CDR3 DNA sequence: TGTGCCAGCAGTGACTCGACGGGGGATCAGCCCCAGCATTTT. Translating gives CASSDSTGDQPQHF.

CDR3 nucleotides: TGTGCCAGCAGTTCACGGACAGGGGGAAACAATGAGCAGTTCTTC. Its translation: CASSSRTGGNNEQFF. The chain has TRBV6-2 or TRBV6-3 and TRBJ2-1; 10 positions match TRBD1. Germline V CDR1 and CDR2: MNHEY, SVGEGT. Trimming at V came to 4 bases and at J to 5 bases, leaving 5 bases not matched to a gene. CDR3 length equals 15 residues.

The chain employs TRBV19 and TRBJ1-2, with D tentatively TRBD1 (5 bases). V was clipped by 1 base and J by 4 bases, with 7 bases between them. The length of the CDR3 is 13 residues. The germline V gene has CDR1 LNHDA and CDR2 SQIVND (reference sequence). In DNA form, the CDR3 reads TGTGCCAGTAGTATAGGGGGCAGCTATGGCTACACCTTC. The encoded protein is CASSIGGSYGYTF.

This clone appeared a few times. The gene calls are TRBV5-5 and TRBJ1-5; D not resolved. V shed 0 bases and J shed 0 bases, with 10 bases lying between them. This CDR3 is 16 amino acids long. From germline, CDR1 is SGHKS and CDR2 YYEKEE (reference sequence). The CDR3 loop is CASSLGHLYSNQPQHF. CDR3 nucleotides: TGTGCCAGCAGCTTGGGACACTTATATAGCAATCAGCCCCAGCATTTT.

This chain joins TRBV7-2 and TRBJ1-2, with 11 bases matching TRBD1. The CDR3 runs to 14 residues. V lost 3 bases, J lost 5 bases, and 2 bases stayed unmatched. CDR1 and CDR2 from the germline V gene are SGHTA and FQGNSA. CDR3: CASSLGQGGYGYTF. Written as DNA, the CDR3 is TGTGCCAGCAGCTTGGGACAGGGGGGGTATGGCTACACCTTC. The variable domain in full, with the rest retrieved from reference TRBV7-2 and TRBJ1-2, is GAGVSQSPSNKVTEKGKDVELRCDPISGHTALYWYRQSLGQGLEFLIYFQGNSAPDKSGLPSDRFSAERTGGSVSTLTIQRTQQEDSAVYLCASSLGQGGYGYTFGSGTRLTVV.

CDR3 residues: CASSAPRRQIQETQYF. DNA of the CDR3: TGTGCCAGCAGTGCTCCCCGGCGGCAGATCCAAGAGACCCAGTACTTC. This chain links TRBV13 with TRBJ2-5; no clear D. Trimming removed 6 bases at V and 1 base at J, with 18 bases between. Germline assignment: CDR1 PRHDT and CDR2 FYEKMQ (reference sequence). The CDR3 runs to 16 residues. The complete variable domain, with remaining parts taken from reference TRBV13 and TRBJ2-5, reads AAGVIQSPRHLIKEKRETATLKCYPIPRHDTVYWYQQGPGQDPQFLISFYEKMQSDKGSIPDRFSAQQFSDYHSELNMSSLELGDSALYFCASSAPRRQIQETQYFGPGTRLLVL.

The CDR3 spells CASSHPLAGVFDEQFF. The CDR3 DNA is TGTGCCAGTAGTCACCCGCTAGCGGGAGTTTTCGATGAGCAGTTCTTC. The chain joins TRBV19 to TRBJ2-1, with TRBD2 matching over 10 bases. Germline loops: CDR1 LNHDA, CDR2 SQIVND (reference sequence). The ends lost 5 bases at V and 8 bases at J; junction bases unmatched: 12. The CDR3 loop spans 16 amino acids.